These 25 T cell receptor beta chains came from one sample sequenced in a study of T cells in Graves' hyperthyroidism and ophthalmopathy. It was RNA transcripts that yielded the amplified TCR beta CDR3 regions. The HTBI primer set served for first-round RT-PCR of the TCR CDR3. TCRdb used MiXCR to reprocess the multiplex PCR reads, holding one entry per CDR3 protein. The table has around 400,000 distinct CDR3 sequences, around a quarter seen once; the top ten hold around four fifths. Sequencing input: blood. The receptor set was obtained from a man aged 50 to 59 with Graves' hyperthyroidism.

This clonotype appeared many times. Relative to the germline gene, one junction end is altered; a read error may explain this. This chain links TRBV27 with TRBJ2-3, with D unclear. This CDR3 is built from 16 residues. Germline V lookup: CDR1 MNHEY, CDR2 SMNVEV (reference sequence). This chain's CDR3 is CASSISYRVSTDTQYF. The CDR3 DNA reads as TGTGCCAGCAGTATATCTTATCGGGTTAGCACAGATACGCAGTATTTT.

This clonotype was recorded at least ten times. V gene TRBV30 combines with J gene TRBJ2-3; TRBD2 matches 10 bases. The germline V gene encodes CDR1 GTSNPN and CDR2 SVGIG (reference sequence). Losses at the gene ends were 8 bases for V and 5 bases for J; bases not matched to a gene: 10. There are 14 residues in the CDR3. The DNA of the CDR3 is TGTGCCCATGACAGGGGACTAGCGATAGATACGCAGTATTTT. Translated, it gives CAHDRGLAIDTQYF.

The rearrangement uses TRBV27 and TRBJ2-1; D is possibly TRBD2 (6 bases). The germline V gene encodes CDR1 MNHEY and CDR2 SMNVEV (reference sequence). Between the trimmed V and J ends, which lost 1 base and 7 bases, there was a span of 20 bases. This CDR3 is 17 amino acids long. CDR3 DNA: TGTGCCAGCAGTTTATTGACTAGTATCCGGTCCTTGAATGAGCAGTTCTTC. Its translation is CASSLLTSIRSLNEQFF.

This clonotype was observed a single time. The CDR3 is CASRIRLAGVPDTQYF. The CDR3 DNA is TGTGCCAGCAGGATAAGACTAGCGGGAGTCCCAGATACGCAGTATTTT. The V and J genes are TRBV2 and TRBJ2-3, with TRBD2 identical over 12 bases. Germline-derived CDR1 and CDR2 are SNHLY and FYNNEI. The CDR3 length is 16 residues. V lost 6 bases, J lost 4 bases, and 8 bases stayed unmatched.

This clonotype was observed at least ten times. The rearrangement joins TRBV5-1 to TRBJ2-3; D is tentatively TRBD1 or TRBD2 (7 bases each). Trimming removed 4 bases from V and 2 bases from J, with 14 bases in between. Germline V lookup: CDR1 SGHRS, CDR2 YFSETQ. There are 15 residues in the CDR3. CDR3 nucleotides: TGCGCCAGCAGCGGGGGGGACAGTTACACAGATACGCAGTATTTT. Translated: CASSGGDSYTDTQYF.

The V gene is TRBV3-1, the J gene TRBJ1-3; D unclear. Trimming stripped 0 bases from V and 0 bases from J, with 9 bases between. CDR3 length equals 16 residues. In germline, CDR1 is LGHDT, CDR2 YNNKEL (reference sequence). The CDR3 bases are TGTGCCAGCAGCCAAGAGCAGTCGGGCTCTGGAAACACCATATATTTT. Protein: CASSQEQSGSGNTIYF.

This rearrangement joins TRBV2 to TRBJ1-2; D perhaps matches TRBD1 (5 bases). Trimming removed 8 bases from V and 4 bases from J, with 17 bases in between. Germline loops: CDR1 SNHLY, CDR2 FYNNEI. The CDR3 runs to 14 residues. CDR3 in amino acids: CASGSGRQSYGYTF. CDR3 sequence (DNA): TGTGCCAGCGGCTCAGGGAGACAGAGCTATGGCTACACCTTC. Complete variable domain (other parts from reference TRBV2 and TRBJ1-2): EPEVTQTPSHQVTQMGQEVILRCVPISNHLYFYWYRQILGQKVEFLVSFYNNEISEKSEIFDDQFSVERPDGSNFTLKIRSTKLEDSAMYFCASGSGRQSYGYTFGSGTRLTVV.

This chain links TRBV19 with TRBJ1-5; no firm D call. The V gene lost 6 bases and the J gene lost 4 bases, with 16 bases spanning the gap. The CDR3 covers 15 residues. Germline V gives CDR1 LNHDA, CDR2 SQIVND (reference sequence). The CDR3 coding sequence is TGTGCCAGTAGACCTCCCGGTCAGAAAAATCAGCCCCAGCATTTT. It encodes CASRPPGQKNQPQHF.

This clonotype was seen at least ten times. The chain uses TRBV5-6 and TRBJ2-7; the D call may be TRBD1 or TRBD2 (6 bases each). This CDR3 region has 13 residues. Germline lookup yields CDR1 SGHDT and CDR2 YYEEEE. V was pared by 6 bases and J by 3 bases, with 13 bases between. The CDR3 DNA follows: TGTGCCAGCACGCGGGACACCAACTACGAGCAGTACTTC. Translating it yields CASTRDTNYEQYF.

A few counts support this clonotype. The chain links TRBV3-1 to TRBJ1-5; maybe TRBD1 (5 bases). Per the germline V gene, CDR1 is LGHDT and CDR2 is YNNKEL (reference sequence). V was cut by 2 bases and J by 1 base, with 6 bases left in between. The length of the CDR3 is 14 residues. The CDR3 loop reads CASSQQGSNQPQHF. As DNA, the CDR3 is TGTGCCAGCAGCCAACAGGGAAGCAATCAGCCCCAGCATTTT.

The rearrangement uses TRBV4-2 and TRBJ2-6; 10 bases match TRBD2. Trimming took 4 bases from V and 0 from J; bases not matched to a gene: 6. Germline values: CDR1 LGHNA, CDR2 YNFKEQ. This CDR3 contains 18 residues. The CDR3 DNA reads TGTGCCAGCAGCCTTGGGACTAGCGCCCTCTCTGGGGCCAACGTCCTGACTTTC. Protein: CASSLGTSALSGANVLTF.

This clonotype has only a few counts. The chain joins TRBV29-1 to TRBJ2-7; perhaps TRBD1 as D (6 bases). CDR1 is SQVTM, CDR2 ANQGSEA, per germline. Trimming pared 5 bases from V and 2 bases from J, leaving 10 bases between. CDR3 length: 12 amino acids. The CDR3: CSVQGQTYEQYF. The DNA for the CDR3 is TGCAGCGTTCAGGGGCAGACCTACGAGCAGTACTTC.

The chain joins TRBV30 to TRBJ2-1; TRBD2 might be the D (6 bases). From germline, CDR1 is GTSNPN and CDR2 SVGIG (reference sequence). V dropped 1 base and J dropped 0 bases, with 7 bases sitting between them. CDR3 length: 14 amino acids. The CDR3 region is CAWSGGVSYNEQFF. The CDR3 nucleotides are TGTGCCTGGAGTGGGGGGGTCTCCTACAATGAGCAGTTCTTC.

For the CDR3, the DNA is TGTGCCATCAGTGAGTCCTGGGGGTCCGACACTGAAGCTTTCTTT. It specifies CAISESWGSDTEAFF. This chain uses TRBV10-3 with TRBJ1-1, with a weak D call TRBD1 (5 bases). This CDR3 contains 15 residues. Germline V gene sequence: CDR1 ENHRY, CDR2 SYGVKD. Trimming stripped 0 bases from V and 3 bases from J, with 11 bases between.

The sample holds many counts of this clonotype. V gene TRBV2 combines with J gene TRBJ2-3, with D possibly being TRBD1 (5 bases). The length of the CDR3 is 14 residues. CDR1 and CDR2 from the germline V gene are SNHLY and FYNNEI. The V gene lost 6 bases and the J gene lost 0 bases, with 10 bases spanning the gap. This chain's CDR3 is CASRSWGSTDTQYF. CDR3 in DNA: TGTGCCAGCAGGAGCTGGGGCAGCACAGATACGCAGTATTTT.

The V and J genes are TRBV20-1 and TRBJ2-7; a possible D gene is TRBD2 (6 bases). The CDR3 is made up of 13 amino acids. With 4 bases removed from V and 5 bases from J, the gap between germline ends came to 15 bases. Germline V gene lookup returns CDR1 DFQATT and CDR2 SNEGSKA (reference sequence). CDR3 nucleotide sequence: TGCAGTGCTACGATCGGGGGACGGGACGAGCAGTACTTC. As protein: CSATIGGRDEQYF.

Only a few counts were recorded for this clonotype. The chain combines TRBV28 with TRBJ2-1; 14 bases line up with TRBD2. The CDR3 runs to 14 residues. The V segment lost 8 bases and the J segment 7 bases; nucleotides outside the gene matches: 4. CDR1 is MDHEN and CDR2 is SYDVKM in the germline V gene. In DNA, the CDR3 is TGTGCCAGCGAAGGGACTAGCGGGAGAAATGAGCAGTTCTTC. It yields the protein CASEGTSGRNEQFF.

This clonotype has more than one count but fewer than ten. V usage is TRBV19 and J usage is TRBJ1-5; D is possibly TRBD1 (5 bases). Germline V lookup: CDR1 LNHDA, CDR2 SQIVND (reference sequence). V dropped 1 base and J dropped 4 bases, with 14 bases sitting between them. This CDR3 is 16 amino acids long. The chain's CDR3 is CASSIVGTYSNQPQHF. CDR3 DNA sequence: TGTGCCAGTAGTATAGTAGGGACTTATTCAAATCAGCCCCAGCATTTT.

This clonotype occurred a few times. The chain links TRBV14 to TRBJ2-7; D gene unclear. V shed 4 bases and J shed 3 bases, with 13 bases lying between them. The CDR3 is 14 residues long. Germline assignment: CDR1 SGHDN and CDR2 FVKESK. The CDR3 region has the DNA TGTGCCAGCAGCCGGGTAGGGAAGGACTACGAGCAGTACTTC. The encoded protein is CASSRVGKDYEQYF.

This clonotype was seen a handful of times. This chain joins TRBV20-1 and TRBJ1-1; D might be TRBD1 (6 bases). Trimming left V 0 bases short and J 5 bases short, with 19 bases between. The germline V gene has CDR1 DFQATT and CDR2 SNEGSKA (reference sequence). This CDR3 has 16 amino acids. The CDR3 here is CSARDGGQVIGTEAFF. The CDR3 DNA sequence: TGCAGTGCTAGAGATGGGGGGCAAGTTATCGGAACTGAAGCTTTCTTT.

On this clonotype: One end of the junction fails to match germline, which may point to a read error. This chain uses TRBV12-3 or TRBV12-4 with TRBJ2-7; 13 bases match TRBD2. This CDR3 is 18 amino acids long. CDR3 bases: TGTGCCGGCAGTCCCCGGACTAGCGGGAGATCCCCCTTTTGGGAGCAGTACTTC. It encodes CAGSPRTSGRSPFWEQYF.

The rearrangement links TRBV10-3 to TRBJ2-7; D remains ambiguous. CDR1 and CDR2 (germline): ENHRY, SYGVKD. The CDR3 runs 13 residues. Trimming removed 2 bases from V and 0 bases from J, with 5 bases in between. The CDR3 bases are TGTGCCATCAGTGAGACTAACTCCTACGAGCAGTACTTC. Translation gives CAISETNSYEQYF.

Worth noting for this clonotype: A much more abundant neighbour one base away suggests this may be a read error. V gene TRBV6-2 or TRBV6-3 combines with J gene TRBJ2-7; 8 nucleotides line up with TRBD2. Germline-derived CDR1 and CDR2 are MNHEY and SVGEGT. Trimming removed 5 bases from V and 4 bases from J; junction bases left unmatched: 10. The CDR3 sequence is 15 residues long. CDR3 loop: CASSGSGGRRYEQYF. The CDR3 DNA reads as TGTGCCAGCAGTGGATCCGGCGGGAGGAGGTACGAGCAGTACTTC.

This sequence joins TRBV6-1 and TRBJ2-1, with 15 positions matching TRBD2. This CDR3 has 16 residues. The V and J ends lost 4 bases and 7 bases, in that order; junction bases with no gene match: 5. The germline V gene has CDR1 MNHNS and CDR2 SASEGT. CDR3 sequence (DNA): TGTGCCAGCAGTGCGTCCGGGACTAGCGGGAGGAATGAGCAGTTCTTC. This encodes CASSASGTSGRNEQFF.

This chain links TRBV19 with TRBJ1-1; D not resolved. This CDR3 contains 14 residues. Deletions cut 6 bases from V and 3 bases from J, with 14 bases between. Germline-derived CDR1 and CDR2 are LNHDA and SQIVND (reference sequence). The CDR3 spells CASSYSTSDTEAFF. The CDR3 nucleotides read TGTGCCAGTAGCTATTCTACCAGCGACACTGAAGCTTTCTTT.